This T cell receptor (beta chain) is from a study of metastatic and nonmetastatic thyroid tumors. At the level of the study: Repertoires of blood and of tissue (tumor or nodule) from malignant and benign thyroid patients were compared.

Germline V gives CDR1 MDHEN, CDR2 SYDVKM. The CDR3 length is 14 residues. V lost 7 bases, J lost 7 bases, and 17 bases lay in between. In the source study's methods: CDR3 differences across clinicopathological groups were used to build a distant-metastasis classifier for papillary thyroid cancer. Through MiXCR, TCRdb re-clonotyped the PCR reads. These V and J calls derive from TCRdb rather than the authors' analysis. The profile shows around 26,000 clones, approximately 15% of them singletons. Study-level findings and limits: As reported, TCR beta diversity in blood and tumor was significantly higher in malignant thyroid tumors than in benign nodules.

The sample holds a few counts of this clone. What it binds is unknown. Patients were all untreated before their thyroid surgery. This TCR was recovered from a female donor with papillary thyroid cancer or a benign thyroid nodule (not recorded which). Some clones in this sample may be carry-over from other donors' samples. The chain couples TRBV28 to TRBJ1-3; a weak D match, TRBD1 (5 bases). The sample comprised blood. The DNA for the CDR3 is TGTGCCAGCAAGAAGGGGAAGGATCCGAACACCATATATTTT. It codes for CASKKGKDPNTIYF.